This TCR beta chain originates from a study of cytomegalovirus exposure and HLA in healthy donors (dated by TCRdb to 2017 to 2019). Study-level background: In an earlier analysis of 450 to 750 of the donors, 276 Gb of sequence data and approximately 120 million unique TCR beta sequences from 180 million or so T cells were reported. Roughly 300 gigabases of sequencing data and some 85 million unique TCR sequences were included in an early release covering about 700 HLA-typed donors. Among the roughly 400 genotyped donors, approximately 77% belonged to the genetic ancestry cluster associated with self-reported Caucasian donors. The aim of the study was to test whether cataloging public T cell receptors could identify signatures of past pathogen exposure. The T cell repertoires of 666 subjects were profiled by immunosequencing and related to cytomegalovirus serostatus. A separate validation cohort of roughly 110 different subjects was used in addition to the roughly 670-subject first cohort. The study combined high-throughput TCR immunosequencing, statistical association of individual TCRs with disease status, and machine learning to predict cytomegalovirus infection status. A later analysis re-examined previously published TCR beta repertoires from 600 to 700 donors and added high-resolution HLA genotyping to investigate patterns of TCR occurrence. The later analysis used no new phenotypic data to find candidate immune exposures, relying instead on TCR beta sequences and their occurrence across donors. An earlier analysis of roughly 600 of the donors used high-throughput TCR beta sequencing to judge whether each TCR beta V gene segment behaved as functional or pseudogenic. Alongside the repertoire data, information on donor age, sex, ethnicity and CMV serostatus was compiled. A later genetic analysis took genome-wide SNP genotypes for about 55% of the 666 donors and used that subset as a discovery cohort. Every repertoire in the discovery cohort had been generated on one and the same sequencing platform. HLA typing covered class I and class II loci at four-digit resolution. Typing coverage differed by locus: A, B, C, DRB1 and DQB1 were typed in roughly 629-630 donors, DQA1 in 522, DPA1 in around 580, and DPB1 in 472. Because of strong linkage in the cohort, roughly 5 DR-DQ haplotypes were treated as single units for association and clustering. Among roughly 400 genotyped donors of the cohort, an average of around 240,000 unique TCR beta nucleotide sequences was sequenced per donor, of which about 19% were non-productive. Findings and caveats that apply to the study as a whole: The earlier analysis of a few hundred of the donors excluded roughly 17 rarely observed V segments, including chromosome 9 orphons, because counts were too low. In a later genetic analysis, a missense DCLRE1C variant was associated with V-gene and J-gene trimming of TCR beta chains, and the association was replicated in an independent cohort. A further reported finding was that TCR beta sequences accurately predicted the HLA-A and HLA-B alleles for most subjects in the first cohort. HLA typing was unavailable for some donors at each locus, so association tests used only the typed subset. The classifier was reported to diagnose cytomegalovirus status with high specificity and sensitivity in both the original and validation cohorts. This cohort had only TCR beta chains sequenced, and the lack of alpha or paired-chain data limited which features could be detected. The 87-base-pair reads could not distinguish some IMGT-functional V segments, including TRBV6-2 and TRBV6-3, so those segments were excluded. Compared with the 666-donor mean, donors in an Asian-associated ancestry cluster had fewer N-insertions in productive TCRs, according to a later genetic analysis. A later analysis found that TCR association rates varied across HLA loci, with DRB1 alleles showing the most associated TCRs and HLA-C alleles the fewest. A cluster of highly shared sequence variants was judged likely to represent a technical artifact of the sequencing pipeline. Correlated functional status among segregating V segments might reflect linkage disequilibrium, but an unknown experimental factor could not be ruled out. At a false discovery rate of 0.05, a later analysis linked approximately 18,000 TCR beta sequences to specific HLA alleles. Compared with equally common non-associated chains, HLA-associated TCR beta chains in a later analysis were more clonally expanded and had lower generation probabilities. Three of the identified cytomegalovirus-associated TCR beta chains were confirmed in vitro to be specific for cytomegalovirus antigens. The study gave a list of over 150 TCR beta chains associated with cytomegalovirus. When HLA alleles, especially DR and DQ, strongly co-occurred, TCR associations were difficult to assign to individual alleles. Several of the top co-occurrence clusters appeared to be linked to parvovirus B19, influenza, CMV and Epstein-Barr virus, according to a later analysis. According to the authors, the approach could potentially be generalized to other disease states and immunological phenotypes. A later analysis found that most CMV-associated TCR beta chains appeared HLA-restricted, with HLA associations seemingly driven largely by CMV exposure. While some public TCRs were present in many individuals, most TCR sequences turned up only very rarely across donors. Presence/absence analyses assumed roughly uniform sequencing depth across donors, an assumption that may not hold. Broadly in line with IMGT annotations, most TCR beta V segments showed up in productive rearrangements about 90% or about 30% of the time in an earlier analysis of approximately 640 of the donors. Immune exposure information for the cohort was limited to CMV serostatus.

The method was the immunoSEQ multiplex PCR assay. The multiplex PCR relied on a mix of 60 forward primers for TCR Vbeta segments and 13 reverse primers for TCR Jbeta segments. The CDR3 region of rearranged TCR beta genes was amplified from genomic DNA by a multiplex PCR assay. The amplified TCR beta libraries were sequenced on the Illumina HiSeq System as 87-base-pair reads. The study's processing was this. A later analysis tallied 75 million to 95 million unique TCR beta chains across the 640 or so repertoires, and approximately 12 million of those chains were shared by two or more donors. A nearest-neighbor algorithm error-corrected the raw reads and collapsed the reads into unique sequences, merging closely related sequences to remove PCR and sequencing errors. To assign V, D and J gene segments, CDR3 sequences were aligned to IMGT reference sequences. For a sequence to be retained, a match of at least six nucleotides was required to both a V gene segment and a J gene segment. A rearrangement was called productive if the CDR3 had no stop codons and remained in frame with V and J, and every other rearrangement was called non-productive. Following IMGT convention, CDR3 was defined as the stretch from the second conserved V-encoded cysteine to the conserved J-encoded phenylalanine. In an earlier analysis of around 540 of the donors, sequences lacking an unambiguous match to a single V gene segment were excluded. In an earlier analysis of several hundred of the donors, a V segment was called functional when productive rearrangements were above 56.7%, and segregating when the standard deviation between donors exceeded 5%. A statistical classification framework was developed to diagnose cytomegalovirus status using the catalog of TCR beta chain sequences. In a later analysis, V and J genes were assigned by comparing TCR nucleotide sequences against IMGT/GENE-DB human TR gene sequences. Using the TCRdist pipeline, a later analysis assigned CDR3 sequences along with most-parsimonious VDJ recombination scenarios. In a later analysis, each TCR beta chain was defined by its CDR3 amino acid sequence together with its V-gene family, and reads without a unique V-gene family were excluded. In a later analysis, a few hundred highly shared, low-generation-probability nucleotide sequences were removed to address suspected cross-contamination and a sequencing artifact. In a later analysis, a clonal expansion index was calculated for each public chain from normalized within-repertoire ranks of inferred template counts. In a later analysis, generation probabilities were computed with a VDJ recombination model fitted to out-of-frame rearrangements, and the resulting probabilities were checked against IGoR. In a later analysis, TCR-TCR, TCR-HLA and TCR-CMV co-occurrence was scored with hypergeometric tests, and a repertoire-size bias correction was applied to TCR pairs. In a later analysis, false discovery rates were estimated by permuting HLA or CMV assignments 20 times. In a later analysis, co-occurring TCRs were grouped using DBSCAN, with TCRdist sequence similarity added in when clustering inside HLA-allele-positive subsets. Co-occurrence clustering excluded repertoires with fewer than 30,000 or more than 120,000 public chains, plus five with anomalous nucleotide sharing. The clones in this table, taken by TCRdb from immuneACCESS, are in-frame only. Not every clone is retained; where verified, under half of the shortfall comes from an unresolved V gene, and the cause of the rest is unknown. V, J and clone size reflect that table, while D and trimming were determined from the DNA. The sample contains more than 90,000 clones, over 55% of them found a single time. Under 6% of the sample goes to the ten largest clones.

The cohort comprised 550 to 700 healthy bone marrow donors. All cohort members were sampled while nominally healthy, although unrecorded immune exposures were likely present. The donor was CMV seropositive and belonged to the group of about 290 seropositive cohort members. A peripheral blood sample was provided by each donor, and peripheral blood mononuclear cells were used for TCR beta sequencing. The Qiagen DNeasy Blood Extraction Kit was used to extract genomic DNA from the blood cell samples. Looking up the germline V gene (reference sequence) yields CDR1 SGHNT and CDR2 YYREEE. From the cysteine up to the phenylalanine, the CDR3 has a length of 13 residues. Here the CDR3 DNA is all that survives: 39 bases in frame from base 1. V is reduced by 4 bases and J by 3 bases, leaving a spacing of 10 bases between them. This clone was counted between two and nine times. The antigen it binds to is not known. The input lacks base qualities; no much larger clone sits a single base away.

The sequenced sample was PBMCs. The V gene is TRBV5-4 and the J gene is TRBJ1-2, with the D gene not confidently named. This receptor was obtained from a boy aged 10-17 years in good health and CMV-seropositive. The nucleotide sequence reads TGTGCCAGCAGCAATCCAAGAGACTATGGCTACACCTTC. Its product reads: CASSNPRDYGYTF.